A single T cell receptor (beta chain) is shown here with its context. This sample was included in a study of neoadjuvant anti-PD-1 for oral cavity cancer. Study-wide context: Patients without progression received a fourth nivolumab dose around day 43, then surgical resection on days 50-56.

Trimming took off 7 bases at V and 5 bases at J, with 23 bases between the two ends. From germline, CDR1 is LNHDA and CDR2 SQIVND (reference sequence). CDR3 length: 16 amino acids. TCRdb's table, derived via immunoSEQ multiplex PCR, lists solely in-frame clones and lacks some. The data hold over 30,000 clones, with approximately 90% observed a single time. V usage is TRBV19 and J usage is TRBJ1-2; D not resolved. The sequence was obtained from a person aged 35-79 years with oral cavity squamous cell carcinoma. The sequences come from PBMCs, collected before nivolumab (anti-PD-1) treatment. The CDR3 DNA reads TGTGCCAGTACCGATAAAGCGGCAGGAATGGGATATGGCTACACCTTC. It specifies CASTDKAAGMGYGYTF.